This T cell receptor (beta chain) appears in the sequencing data of a study of shared clonotypes between healthy human individuals. Findings and limits, study-wide: In a few donors, about 5% of naive CD4 clonotypes appeared in common. For sorted subsets, rarefaction showed incomplete sequencing despite large depth.

Over several immunoSEQ plates, each subset's genomic DNA was distributed in even portions. TCRdb's table, derived via immunoSEQ multiplex PCR, lists solely in-frame clones and lacks some. The sample lists around 690,000 clones, 90% occurring once. With regard to this clone: Its antigen is currently unknown.

V gave up 1 base and J gave up 7 bases; unmatched junction bases: 2. Per germline, CDR1 SGHDN and CDR2 FVKESK. CDR3 size: 15 residues. The CD8 memory fraction combined CD45RO+ cells with TemRA cells (CCR7-negative CD45RA+). This TCR was sampled from a man aged 18 to 29 in good health. Some clones in this sample may be carry-over from other donors' samples. The sample was memory CD8+ T cells from PBMCs. Subset specified: CD45RO+ cells pooled with CCR7-negative TemRA cells. The chain is built from TRBV14 and TRBJ2-1, with 12 bases fitting TRBD2. CDR3 DNA: TGTGCCAGCAGCCAAGGACTAGCGGGAGTTAATGAGCAGTTCTTC. Translated: CASSQGLAGVNEQFF.